This T cell receptor beta chain was identified during a study of preoperative IRX-2 immunotherapy in early breast cancer. Germline assignment: CDR1 GTSNPN and CDR2 SVGIG (reference sequence). V was clipped by 2 bases and J by 8 bases; unmatched bases: 16. This CDR3 has 17 amino acids. Produced via immunoSEQ multiplex PCR; TCRdb's table is partial and in-frame only. The sample carries just over 25,000 clones, 75% to 85% recorded once. Documented treatment: preoperative locoregional IRX-2 cytokine immunotherapy. Preoperative locoregional IRX-2 cytokine immunotherapy was tested in the phase Ib source study. In this sample, this clone turned up once.

The chain recombines TRBV30 with TRBJ1-4, with 8 bases that match TRBD1. The sequenced sample was lymph node tissue, obtained after IRX-2 immunotherapy. The receptor was derived from a human donor with breast cancer. The DNA for the CDR3 is TGTGCCTGGAGTCCTCAATCCGACAGGGGTTTAGGGGAAAAACTGTTTTTT. It encodes CAWSPQSDRGLGEKLFF.